The clone carrying this T cell receptor (beta chain) was seen repeatedly, ten times or more. Its antigen is unidentified. TCRdb fed the RT-PCR reads into MiXCR, producing one record per CDR3 protein. The sample lists a few hundred thousand distinct CDR3 sequences; roughly 15% were seen once. This sample was taken from a study of response to subunit inactivated influenza vaccine. Study-level findings and limits: Every seasonal influenza vaccination brings in few new T cells, the authors suggested.

Germline lookup yields CDR1 SGHTA and CDR2 FQGNSA. CDR3 size: 14 residues. V was clipped by 0 bases and J by 1 base, with 6 bases between them. Sequencing used PBMCs from blood, obtained approximately 12 days after vaccination. The gene calls are TRBV7-2 and TRBJ1-1; D ambiguous. This clonotype was obtained from a middle-aged man who received an inactivated influenza vaccine. This CDR3 reads CASSLASGNTEAFF. The CDR3 DNA follows: TGTGCCAGCAGCTTAGCGTCCGGGAACACTGAAGCTTTCTTT.